This T cell receptor (beta chain) was captured by sequencing in a study of T cell repertoires in cytomegalovirus infection. In TCRdb, the reads were re-called with MiXCR into one record per CDR3 protein. The sample includes roughly 240,000 distinct CDR3 sequences, 5% to 8.5% of them seen just once. Germline CDR1 reads MGHDK; CDR2 reads SYGVNS. The CDR3 has 17 amino acids. V dropped 2 bases and J dropped 4 bases, with 18 bases sitting between them. Ten or more counts support this clonotype. This receptor was obtained from a human donor in good health (CMV status not recorded). Some clones in this sample may be carry-over from other donors' samples. The rearrangement joins TRBV25-1 to TRBJ2-1, with D unresolved. The sequencing input was PBMCs. DNA for the CDR3: TGTGCCAGCAGTGAAGGCGGCAGAGTCCACCATTACAATGAGCAGTTCTTC. This translates into CASSEGGRVHHYNEQFF.